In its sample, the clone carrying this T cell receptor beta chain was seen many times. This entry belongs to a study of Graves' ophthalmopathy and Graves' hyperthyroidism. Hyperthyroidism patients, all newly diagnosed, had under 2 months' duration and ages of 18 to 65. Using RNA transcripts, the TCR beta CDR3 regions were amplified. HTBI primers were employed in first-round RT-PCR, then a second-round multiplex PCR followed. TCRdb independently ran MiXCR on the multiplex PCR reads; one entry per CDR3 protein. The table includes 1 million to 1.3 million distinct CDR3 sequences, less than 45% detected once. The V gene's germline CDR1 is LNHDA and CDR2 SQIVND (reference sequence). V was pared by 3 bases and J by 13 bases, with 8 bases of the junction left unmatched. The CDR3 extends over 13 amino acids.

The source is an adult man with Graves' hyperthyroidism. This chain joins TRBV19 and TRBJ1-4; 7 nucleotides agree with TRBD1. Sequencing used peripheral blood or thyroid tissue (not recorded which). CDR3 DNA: TGTGCCAGTAGTATGATGGGACAGCCTCGACTGTTTTTT. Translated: CASSMMGQPRLFF.